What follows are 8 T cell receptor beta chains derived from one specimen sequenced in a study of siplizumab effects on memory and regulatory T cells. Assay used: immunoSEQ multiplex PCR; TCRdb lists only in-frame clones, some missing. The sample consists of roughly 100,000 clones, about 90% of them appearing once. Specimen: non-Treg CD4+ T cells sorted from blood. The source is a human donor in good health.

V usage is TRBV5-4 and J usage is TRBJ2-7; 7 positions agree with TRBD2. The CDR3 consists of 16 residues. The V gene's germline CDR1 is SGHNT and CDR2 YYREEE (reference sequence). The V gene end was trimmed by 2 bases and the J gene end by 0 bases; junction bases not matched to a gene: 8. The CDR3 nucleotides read TGTGCCAGCAGCTTCGCCGTTACTAGCGACTCCTACGAGCAGTACTTC. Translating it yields CASSFAVTSDSYEQYF.

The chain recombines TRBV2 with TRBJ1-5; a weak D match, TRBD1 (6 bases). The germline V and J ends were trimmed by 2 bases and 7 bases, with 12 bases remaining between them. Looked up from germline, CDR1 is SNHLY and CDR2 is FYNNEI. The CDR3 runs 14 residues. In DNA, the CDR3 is TGTGCCAGCAGTGAAAATCAGGGGAACCAGCCCCAGCATTTT. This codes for CASSENQGNQPQHF.

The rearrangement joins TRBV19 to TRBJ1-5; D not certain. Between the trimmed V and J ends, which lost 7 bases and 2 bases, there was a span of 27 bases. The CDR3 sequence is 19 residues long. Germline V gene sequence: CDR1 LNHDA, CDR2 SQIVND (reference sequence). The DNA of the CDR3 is TGTGCCAGTAACCTCTCTCACCGGGGAACCTGGCAAGGCAATCAGCCCCAGCATTTT. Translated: CASNLSHRGTWQGNQPQHF.

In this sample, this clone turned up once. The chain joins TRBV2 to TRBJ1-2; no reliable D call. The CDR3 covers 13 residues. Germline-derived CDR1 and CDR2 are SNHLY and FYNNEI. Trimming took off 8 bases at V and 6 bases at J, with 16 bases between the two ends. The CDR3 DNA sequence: TGTGCCAGCGGGCTTCGGGATCTGAATGGCTACACCTTC. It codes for CASGLRDLNGYTF.

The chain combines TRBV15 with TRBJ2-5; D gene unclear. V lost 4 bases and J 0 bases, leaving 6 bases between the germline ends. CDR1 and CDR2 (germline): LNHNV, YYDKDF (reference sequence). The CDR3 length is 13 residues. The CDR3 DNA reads TGTGCCACCAGCAACGACTACCAAGAGACCCAGTACTTC. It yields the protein CATSNDYQETQYF.

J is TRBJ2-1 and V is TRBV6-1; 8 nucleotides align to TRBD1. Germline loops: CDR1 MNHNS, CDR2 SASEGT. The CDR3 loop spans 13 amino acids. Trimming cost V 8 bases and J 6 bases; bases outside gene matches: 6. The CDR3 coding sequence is TGTGCCAGCTGTTTTGACAGGGGCAATGAGCAGTTCTTC. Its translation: CASCFDRGNEQFF.

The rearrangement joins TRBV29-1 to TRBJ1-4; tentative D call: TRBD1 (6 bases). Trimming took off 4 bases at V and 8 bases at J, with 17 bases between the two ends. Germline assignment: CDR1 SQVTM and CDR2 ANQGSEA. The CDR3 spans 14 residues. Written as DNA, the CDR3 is TGCAGCGTTGGGGGGGACAACCTTGGGGAAAAACTGTTTTTT. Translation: CSVGGDNLGEKLFF.

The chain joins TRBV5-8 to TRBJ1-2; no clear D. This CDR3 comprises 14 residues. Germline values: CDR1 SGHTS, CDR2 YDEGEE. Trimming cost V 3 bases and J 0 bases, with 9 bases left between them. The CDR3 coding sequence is TGTGCCAGCAGCTCCGCGGGAGCTAACTATGGCTACACCTTC. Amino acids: CASSSAGANYGYTF.